This note documents a single T cell receptor (beta chain) sequence. This clonotype showed up just a few times. What this receptor recognizes is not known. No much larger clonotype is one base removed from it; base qualities were not supplied. TCR cDNA was synthesized by 5'RACE template switching, which introduced a universal primer site and unique molecular identifiers. cDNA synthesis was primed from both the TCR alpha and TCR beta constant segments. Two PCR steps were used to amplify libraries, with sample barcodes and sequencing adapters being added in the second step. Sequencing of the libraries was done on either Illumina HiSeq 2500 (2x100 bp) or NovaSeq (2x150 bp). As for the authors' bioinformatics: Reads were demultiplexed and collapsed into UMI consensus sequences with MIGEC, and V(D)J alignment was performed with MiXCR. Clonotypes responding to the vaccine were identified with edgeR on replicate PBMC samples, with the criteria of FDR below 0.01 and a log2 fold change above 5 up to day 15. Each bulk clonotype was labeled CD4 or CD8 based on which sequenced repertoire, CD4 or CD8, contained the clonotype at higher abundance. The public sequencing data were trimmed at Q25 with fastp and processed into clonotypes with MiXCR by TCRdb, which kept only in-frame beta chains. Merged by CDR3 protein, the rows form single entries marked with the most common genes and DNA. The V and J calls were determined by TCRdb, not by the authors. The sample has a few hundred thousand distinct CDR3 sequences on record, around 7% of them singletons. 15% to 20% of the sample belongs to the ten largest clones.

The junction carries 14 bases between V and J, which are trimmed by 7 bases and 1 base respectively. Including the terminal cysteine and phenylalanine, the CDR3 comprises 15 residues. Only the CDR3 portion is preserved as DNA: 45 bases, with reading frame beginning at the first base. In the germline V gene, CDR1 corresponds to SGHRS and CDR2 to YFSETQ. The treatment or condition label here, explained by the study, means: live attenuated yellow fever vaccine strain. At each blood-draw timepoint, two biological replicates of bulk PBMCs were collected. A standard Ficoll-Paque protocol was used to isolate PBMCs from peripheral blood. RNA was extracted with TriZol from bulk PBMCs, CD4 and CD8 fractions, and dextramer-positive and dextramer-negative fractions. This sample stems from a study of T cells after yellow fever vaccination (dated by TCRdb to about 2019). With respect to the entire study: The SMART-Seq v4 Ultra Low Input RNA kit was used to prepare libraries from fractions with low cell numbers. Bulk TCR alpha and beta repertoires were sequenced longitudinally to track T-cell clones before and after primary and booster YFV17D yellow fever vaccination. Two healthy male donors made up the cohort, one aged 18 to 29 years and the other aged 30 to 40 years. Blood was drawn at multiple timepoints before and after primary and secondary immunization, with bulk PBMC replicates and cell subsets isolated. Points the paper makes about the study in general: After the booster, most clones that had expanded after primary vaccination were detected again (approximately 97% of CD4 and 70% to 90% of CD8), suggesting broad maintenance of memory. A small share of clonotypes was detected in both CD4 and CD8 compartments, with the overlap likely arising from convergent recombination. The secondary T-cell response was found to be weaker but faster than the primary response, with a peak reached on day 5 rather than on day 15. Because the study included only a couple of donors, the extent to which the findings can be generalized is limited. Computational filtering was required because FACS-sorted repertoires could contain abundant contaminating clonotypes from the bulk population.

The TCR sequence derives from a man between 18 and 35 years old who received the YFV17D yellow fever vaccine. The chain uses TRBV5-1 and TRBJ2-2; the D gene assignment is ambiguous. The specimen comprised PBMCs, sampled more than 35 days after the first yellow fever vaccination. This receptor has the CDR3 CASQRVGLNTGELFF. The DNA is TGCGCCAGCCAAAGAGTGGGCCTGAACACCGGGGAGCTGTTTTTT.